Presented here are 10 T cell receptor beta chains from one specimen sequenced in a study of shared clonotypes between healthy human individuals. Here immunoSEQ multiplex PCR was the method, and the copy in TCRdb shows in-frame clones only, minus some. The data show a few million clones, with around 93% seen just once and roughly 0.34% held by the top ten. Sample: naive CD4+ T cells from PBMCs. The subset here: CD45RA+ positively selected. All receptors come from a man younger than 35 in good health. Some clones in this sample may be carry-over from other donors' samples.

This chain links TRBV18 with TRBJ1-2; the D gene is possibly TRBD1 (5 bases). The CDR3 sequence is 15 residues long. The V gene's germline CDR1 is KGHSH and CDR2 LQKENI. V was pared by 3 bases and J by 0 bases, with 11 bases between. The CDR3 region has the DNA TGTGCCAGCTCACCGAGTCAGGGAGCTAACTATGGCTACACCTTC. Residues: CASSPSQGANYGYTF.

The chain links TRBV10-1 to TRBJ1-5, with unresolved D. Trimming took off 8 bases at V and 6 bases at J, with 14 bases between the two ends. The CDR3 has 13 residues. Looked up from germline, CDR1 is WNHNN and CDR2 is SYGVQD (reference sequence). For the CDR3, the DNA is TGCGCCAGCGCCCGGGAGGAGGGTCAGCCCCAGCATTTT. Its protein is CASAREEGQPQHF.

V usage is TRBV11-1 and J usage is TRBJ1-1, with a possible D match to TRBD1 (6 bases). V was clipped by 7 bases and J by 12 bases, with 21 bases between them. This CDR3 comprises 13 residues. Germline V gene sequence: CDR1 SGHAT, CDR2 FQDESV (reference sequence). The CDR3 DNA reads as TGTGCCAGCACCCCGGGTACAGGGCGCCTAACTTTCTTT. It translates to CASTPGTGRLTFF.

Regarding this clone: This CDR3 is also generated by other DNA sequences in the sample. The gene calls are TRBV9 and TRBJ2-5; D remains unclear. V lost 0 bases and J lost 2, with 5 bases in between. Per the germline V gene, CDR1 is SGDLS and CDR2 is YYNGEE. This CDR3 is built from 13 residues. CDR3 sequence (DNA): TGTGCCAGCAGCGTAGTCCCACAAGAGACCCAGTACTTC. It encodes CASSVVPQETQYF.

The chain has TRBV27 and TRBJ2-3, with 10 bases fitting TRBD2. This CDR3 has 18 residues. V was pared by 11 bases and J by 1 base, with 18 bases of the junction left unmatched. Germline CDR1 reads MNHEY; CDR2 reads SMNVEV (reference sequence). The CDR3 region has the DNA TGTGCCGCCCCCAAGGAGCAGCGGGAGGGTGGGGGCACAGATACGCAGTATTTT. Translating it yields CAAPKEQREGGGTDTQYF.

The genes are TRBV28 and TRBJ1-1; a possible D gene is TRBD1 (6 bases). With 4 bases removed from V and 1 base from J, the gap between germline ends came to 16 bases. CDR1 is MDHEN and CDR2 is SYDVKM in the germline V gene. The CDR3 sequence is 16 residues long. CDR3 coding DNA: TGTGCCAGCAGTTCGCCGTCTCGCAGGGGGAACACTGAAGCTTTCTTT. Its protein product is CASSSPSRRGNTEAFF.

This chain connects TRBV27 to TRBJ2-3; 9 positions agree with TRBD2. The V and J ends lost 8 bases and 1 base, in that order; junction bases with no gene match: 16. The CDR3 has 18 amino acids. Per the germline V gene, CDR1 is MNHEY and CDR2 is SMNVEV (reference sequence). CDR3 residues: CASGPQLAGFLGTDTQYF. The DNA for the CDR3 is TGTGCCAGCGGGCCACAACTAGCGGGCTTCCTTGGCACAGATACGCAGTATTTT.

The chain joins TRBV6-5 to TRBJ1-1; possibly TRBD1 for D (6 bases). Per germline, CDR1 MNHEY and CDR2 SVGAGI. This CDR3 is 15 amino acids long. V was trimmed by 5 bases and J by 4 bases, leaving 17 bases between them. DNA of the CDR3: TGTGCCAGCAGTACCCCACAGGGCGGAGGCACTGAAGCTTTCTTT. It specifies CASSTPQGGGTEAFF.

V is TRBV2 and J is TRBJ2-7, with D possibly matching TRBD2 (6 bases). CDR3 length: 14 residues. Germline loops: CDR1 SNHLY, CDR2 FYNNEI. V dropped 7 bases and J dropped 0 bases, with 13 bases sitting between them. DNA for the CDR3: TGTGCCAGCACTTATCGGGAGACCTCCTACGAGCAGTACTTC. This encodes CASTYRETSYEQYF.

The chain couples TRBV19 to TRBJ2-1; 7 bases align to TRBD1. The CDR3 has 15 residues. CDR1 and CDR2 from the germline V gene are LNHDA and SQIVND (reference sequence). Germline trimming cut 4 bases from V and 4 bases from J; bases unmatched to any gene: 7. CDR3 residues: CASSSRGTAYNEQFF. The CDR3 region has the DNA TGTGCCAGTAGTAGTAGGGGGACAGCTTACAATGAGCAGTTCTTC.